The rows below give T cell receptor beta chains drawn from one sample of a study of a mutant IDH1 vaccine in newly diagnosed glioma. Their antigens remain unidentified. Here immunoSEQ multiplex PCR was the method, and the copy in TCRdb shows in-frame clones only, minus some. The sample holds roughly 62,000 clones, around 84% seen once. The specimen was PBMCs, collected from a glioma patient whose treatment included an IDH1 peptide vaccine. The receptors were sampled from a woman between 45 and 65 years old with glioma. The CDR3 runs from the conserved cysteine through the conserved F or W.

j_call | v_call | cdr3_aa
TRBJ2-7 | TRBV28 | CASINSGGSYEQYF
TRBJ1-1 | TRBV30 | CAWSVPRTENTEAFF
TRBJ2-3 | TRBV5-6 | CASSLRGGPRTDTQYF
TRBJ1-4 | TRBV6-1 | CASSEREGEKLFF
TRBJ2-2 | TRBV28 | CASSLAGPGELFF
TRBJ1-2 | TRBV15 | CATSRLLRGEDGYTF
TRBJ1-1 | TRBV10-2 | CASSHGGDTEAFF
TRBJ1-4 | TRBV19 | CASSREYSEKLFF
TRBJ1-3 | TRBV30 | CAWSKGTSGNTIYF
TRBJ2-3 | TRBV7-9 | CASSFRGADTQYF
TRBJ2-1 | TRBV29-1 | CSGAGQRMEQFF
TRBJ2-3 | TRBV4-1 | CASSLNPTGDTQYF
TRBJ1-6 | TRBV19 | CASSVQSDNSPLHF
TRBJ2-6 | TRBV5-6 | CASSDTGANVLTF
TRBJ1-5 | TRBV7-8 | CASRSGQGANQPQHF
TRBJ2-7 | TRBV30 | CAWSSGYEQYF
TRBJ1-1 | TRBV2 | CASSVDIQGAKNTEAFF
TRBJ2-7 | TRBV7-2 | CASSFTRDHEQYF
TRBJ2-5 | TRBV5-4 | CASSLSSGVEETQYF
TRBJ2-5 | TRBV6-5 | CASSSGPQVWETQYF
TRBJ1-5 | TRBV6-6 | CASSLGDLGQPQHF
TRBJ2-5 | TRBV29-1 | CSVIGGGETQYF
TRBJ1-2 | TRBV7-3 | CASSPQLVTNYGYTF
TRBJ1-1 | TRBV5-1 | CASSVSQGNTEAFF
TRBJ2-7 | TRBV7-8 | CASSLVRRVDSYEQYF
TRBJ2-3 | TRBV5-1 | CASSLEGRGGTDTQYF
TRBJ1-3 | TRBV6-5 | CASSSTGTGNTIYF
TRBJ2-4 | TRBV7-2 | CASSLGDRGRGIQYF
TRBJ1-1 | TRBV5-4 | CASSGYGYTEAFF
TRBJ1-1 | TRBV18 | CASSPSGQGAFF